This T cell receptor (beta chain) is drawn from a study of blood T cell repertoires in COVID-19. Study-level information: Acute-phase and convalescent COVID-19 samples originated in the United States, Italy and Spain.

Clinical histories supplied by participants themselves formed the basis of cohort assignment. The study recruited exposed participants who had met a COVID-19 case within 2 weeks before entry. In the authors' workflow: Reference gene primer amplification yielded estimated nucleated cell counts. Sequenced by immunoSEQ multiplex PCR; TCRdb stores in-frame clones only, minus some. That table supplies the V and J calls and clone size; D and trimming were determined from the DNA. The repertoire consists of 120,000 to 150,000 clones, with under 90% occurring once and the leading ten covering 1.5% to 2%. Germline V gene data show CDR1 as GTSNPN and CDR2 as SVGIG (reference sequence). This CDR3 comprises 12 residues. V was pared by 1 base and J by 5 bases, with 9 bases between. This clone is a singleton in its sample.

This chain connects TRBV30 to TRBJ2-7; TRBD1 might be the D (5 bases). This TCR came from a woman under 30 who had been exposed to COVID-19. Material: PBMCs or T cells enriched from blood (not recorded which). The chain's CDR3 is CAWSGGHDEQYF. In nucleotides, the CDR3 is TGTGCCTGGAGTGGAGGACACGACGAGCAGTACTTC.